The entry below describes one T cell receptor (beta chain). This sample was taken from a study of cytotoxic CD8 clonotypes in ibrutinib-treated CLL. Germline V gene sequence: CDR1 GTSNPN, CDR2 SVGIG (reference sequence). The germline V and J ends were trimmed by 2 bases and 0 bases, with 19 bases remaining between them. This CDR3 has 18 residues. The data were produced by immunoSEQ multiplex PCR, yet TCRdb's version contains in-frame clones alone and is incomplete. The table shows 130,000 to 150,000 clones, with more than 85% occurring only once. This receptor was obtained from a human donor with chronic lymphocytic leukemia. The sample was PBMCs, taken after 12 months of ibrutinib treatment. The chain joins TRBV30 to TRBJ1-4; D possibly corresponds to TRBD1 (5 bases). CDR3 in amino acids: CAWSRPIQTGATNEKLFF. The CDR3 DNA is TGTGCCTGGAGTCGACCAATACAAACAGGTGCAACTAATGAAAAACTGTTTTTT.